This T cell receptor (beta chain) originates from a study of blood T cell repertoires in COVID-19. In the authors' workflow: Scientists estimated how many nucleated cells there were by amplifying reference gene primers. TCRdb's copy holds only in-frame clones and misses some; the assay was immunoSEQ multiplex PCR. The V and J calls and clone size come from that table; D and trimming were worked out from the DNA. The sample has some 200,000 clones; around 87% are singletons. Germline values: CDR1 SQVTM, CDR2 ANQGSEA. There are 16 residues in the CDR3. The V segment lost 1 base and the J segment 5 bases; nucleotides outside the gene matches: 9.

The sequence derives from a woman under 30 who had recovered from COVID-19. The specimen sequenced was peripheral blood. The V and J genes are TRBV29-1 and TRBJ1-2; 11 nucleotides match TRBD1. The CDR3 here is CSVEGTRTGGGYGYTF. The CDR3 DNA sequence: TGCAGCGTTGAAGGAACCCGGACAGGGGGCGGGTATGGCTACACCTTC. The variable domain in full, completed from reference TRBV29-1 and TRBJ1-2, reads SAVISQKPSRDICQRGTSLTIQCQVDSQVTMMFWYRQQPGQSLTLIATANQGSEATYESGFVIDKFPISRPNLTFSTLTVSNMSPEDSSIYLCSVEGTRTGGGYGYTFGSGTRLTVV.